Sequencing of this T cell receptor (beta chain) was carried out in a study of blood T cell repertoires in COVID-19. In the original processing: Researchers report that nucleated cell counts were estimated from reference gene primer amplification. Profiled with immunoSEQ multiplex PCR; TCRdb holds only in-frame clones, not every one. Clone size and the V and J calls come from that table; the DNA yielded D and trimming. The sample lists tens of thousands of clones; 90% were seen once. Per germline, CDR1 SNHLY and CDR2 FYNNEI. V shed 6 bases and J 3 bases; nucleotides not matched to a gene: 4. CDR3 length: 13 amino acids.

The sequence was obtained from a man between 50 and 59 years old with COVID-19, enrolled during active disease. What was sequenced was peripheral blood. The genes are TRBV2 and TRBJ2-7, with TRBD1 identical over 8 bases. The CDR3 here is CASRGQGIYEQYF. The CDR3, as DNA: TGTGCCAGCAGAGGACAGGGTATCTACGAGCAGTACTTC. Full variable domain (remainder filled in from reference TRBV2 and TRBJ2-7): EPEVTQTPSHQVTQMGQEVILRCVPISNHLYFYWYRQILGQKVEFLVSFYNNEISEKSEIFDDQFSVERPDGSNFTLKIRSTKLEDSAMYFCASRGQGIYEQYFGPGTRLTVT.